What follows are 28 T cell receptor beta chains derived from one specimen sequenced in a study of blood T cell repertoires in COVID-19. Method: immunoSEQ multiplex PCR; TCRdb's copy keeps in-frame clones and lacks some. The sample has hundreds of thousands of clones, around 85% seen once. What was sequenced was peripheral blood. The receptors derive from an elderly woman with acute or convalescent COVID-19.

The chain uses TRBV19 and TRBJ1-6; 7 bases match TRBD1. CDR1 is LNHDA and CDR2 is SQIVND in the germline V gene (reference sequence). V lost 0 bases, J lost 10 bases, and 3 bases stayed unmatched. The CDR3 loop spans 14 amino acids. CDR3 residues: CASSIDRGVSPLHF. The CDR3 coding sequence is TGTGCCAGTAGTATAGACAGGGGGGTATCACCCCTCCACTTT.

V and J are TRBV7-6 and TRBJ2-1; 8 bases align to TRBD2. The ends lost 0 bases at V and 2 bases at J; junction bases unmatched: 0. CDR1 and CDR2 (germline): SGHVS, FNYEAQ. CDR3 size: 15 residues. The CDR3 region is CASSLAGGAYNEQFF. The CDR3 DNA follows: TGTGCCAGCAGCTTAGCCGGGGGGGCCTACAATGAGCAGTTCTTC.

Here the CDR3 DNA reads TGTGCCACCAGCGGTCGGCTAGCAGCGTACCAAGAGACCCAGTACTTC. Its translation is CATSGRLAAYQETQYF. V is TRBV15 and J is TRBJ2-5; the D gene is possibly TRBD2 (5 bases). CDR3 length equals 16 residues. Trimming took off 5 bases at V and 0 bases at J, with 16 bases between the two ends. Germline CDR1 reads LNHNV; CDR2 reads YYDKDF (reference sequence).

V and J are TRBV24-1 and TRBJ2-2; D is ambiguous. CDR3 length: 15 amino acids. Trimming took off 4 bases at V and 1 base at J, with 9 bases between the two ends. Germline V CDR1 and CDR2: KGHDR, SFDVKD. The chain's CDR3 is CATSDAGLNTGELFF. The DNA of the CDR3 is TGTGCCACCAGTGACGCCGGGTTGAACACCGGGGAGCTGTTTTTT.

The CDR3: CASMVGGRVGTEAFF. Written as DNA, the CDR3 is TGTGCCAGCATGGTGGGAGGCAGGGTAGGAACTGAAGCTTTCTTT. The chain employs TRBV5-6 and TRBJ1-1, with D perhaps matching TRBD1 (5 bases). Trimming removed 6 bases at V and 5 bases at J, with 20 bases between. Looked up from germline, CDR1 is SGHDT and CDR2 is YYEEEE. The CDR3 has 15 amino acids. Based on the CDR3 plus reference TRBV5-6 and TRBJ1-1, the full variable domain is DAGVTQSPTHLIKTRGQQVTLRCSPKSGHDTVSWYQQALGQGPQFIFQYYEEEERQRGNFPDRFSGHQFPNYSSELNVNALLLGDSALYLCASMVGGRVGTEAFFGQGTRLTVV.

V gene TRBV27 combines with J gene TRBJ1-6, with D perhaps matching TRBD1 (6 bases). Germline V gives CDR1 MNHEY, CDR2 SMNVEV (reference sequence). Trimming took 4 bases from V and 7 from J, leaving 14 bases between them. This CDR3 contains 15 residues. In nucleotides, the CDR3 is TGTGCCAGCAGTTCCGACAGGAGTAGGAATTCACCCCTCCACTTT. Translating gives CASSSDRSRNSPLHF.

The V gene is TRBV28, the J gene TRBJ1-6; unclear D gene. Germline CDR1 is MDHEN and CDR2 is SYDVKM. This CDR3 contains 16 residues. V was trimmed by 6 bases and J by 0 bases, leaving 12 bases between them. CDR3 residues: CASRQTGISYNSPLHF. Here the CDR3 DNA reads TGTGCCAGCAGACAGACGGGGATCTCCTATAATTCACCCCTCCACTTT.

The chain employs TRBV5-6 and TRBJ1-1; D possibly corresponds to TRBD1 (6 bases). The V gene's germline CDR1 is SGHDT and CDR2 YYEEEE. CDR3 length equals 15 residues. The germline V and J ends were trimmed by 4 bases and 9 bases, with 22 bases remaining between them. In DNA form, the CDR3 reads TGTGCCAGCAGCCTCCAGGCGGGGGCGCGATGGAAAGCTTTCTTT. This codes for CASSLQAGARWKAFF.

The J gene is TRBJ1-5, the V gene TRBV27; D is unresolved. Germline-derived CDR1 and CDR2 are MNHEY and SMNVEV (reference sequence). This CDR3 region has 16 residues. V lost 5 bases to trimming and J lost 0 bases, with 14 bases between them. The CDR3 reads CASSLSVRGSNQPQHF. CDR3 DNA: TGTGCCAGCAGTCTCAGTGTACGGGGTAGCAATCAGCCCCAGCATTTT.

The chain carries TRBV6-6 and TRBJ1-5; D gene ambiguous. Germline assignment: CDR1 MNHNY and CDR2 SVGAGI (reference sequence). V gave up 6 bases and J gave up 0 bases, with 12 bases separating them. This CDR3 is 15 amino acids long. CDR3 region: CASSPRDYSNQPQHF. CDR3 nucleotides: TGTGCCAGCAGCCCGCGCGACTATAGCAATCAGCCCCAGCATTTT.

The CDR3 bases are TGTGCCAGCAGCCAAGTGAAGACTAGCGGGTACAATGAGCAGTTCTTC. Its protein is CASSQVKTSGYNEQFF. The chain employs TRBV4-2 and TRBJ2-1; 10 bases map to TRBD2. The V gene end was trimmed by 1 base and the J gene end by 4 bases; junction bases not matched to a gene: 4. Germline V lookup: CDR1 LGHNA, CDR2 YNFKEQ. The CDR3 spans 16 residues.

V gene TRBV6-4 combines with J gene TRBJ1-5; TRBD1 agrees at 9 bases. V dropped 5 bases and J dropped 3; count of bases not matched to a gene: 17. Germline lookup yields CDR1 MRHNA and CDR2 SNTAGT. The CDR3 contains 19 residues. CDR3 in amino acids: CASSSGQGGGTTNNQPQHF. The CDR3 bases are TGTGCCAGCAGTTCGGGACAGGGAGGGGGGACTACTAACAATCAGCCCCAGCATTTT.

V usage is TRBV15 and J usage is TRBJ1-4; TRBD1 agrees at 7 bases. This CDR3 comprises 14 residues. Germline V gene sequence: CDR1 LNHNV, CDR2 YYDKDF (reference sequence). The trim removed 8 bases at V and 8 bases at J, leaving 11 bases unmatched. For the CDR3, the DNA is TGTGCCACCGGAACAGGGGCGAAGGGAGAAAAACTGTTTTTT. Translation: CATGTGAKGEKLFF.

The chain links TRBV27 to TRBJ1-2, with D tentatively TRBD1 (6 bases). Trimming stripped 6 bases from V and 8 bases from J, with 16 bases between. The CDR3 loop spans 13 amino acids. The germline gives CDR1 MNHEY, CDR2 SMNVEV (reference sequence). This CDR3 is CASSRRDTRGYTF. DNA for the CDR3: TGTGCCAGCAGCCGCCGGGACACAAGAGGCTACACCTTC.

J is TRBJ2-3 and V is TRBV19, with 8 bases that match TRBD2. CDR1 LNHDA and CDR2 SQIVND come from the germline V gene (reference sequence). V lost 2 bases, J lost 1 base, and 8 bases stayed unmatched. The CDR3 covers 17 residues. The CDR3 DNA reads TGTGCCAGTAGTATACGCAGCGGGGGACGGGGCACAGATACGCAGTATTTT. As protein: CASSIRSGGRGTDTQYF.

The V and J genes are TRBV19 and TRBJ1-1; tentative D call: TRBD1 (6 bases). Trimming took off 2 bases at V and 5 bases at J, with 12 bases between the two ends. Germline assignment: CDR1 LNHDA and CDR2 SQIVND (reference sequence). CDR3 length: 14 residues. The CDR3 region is CASSIQGGATEAFF. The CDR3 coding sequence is TGTGCCAGTAGTATACAAGGGGGGGCGACTGAAGCTTTCTTT.

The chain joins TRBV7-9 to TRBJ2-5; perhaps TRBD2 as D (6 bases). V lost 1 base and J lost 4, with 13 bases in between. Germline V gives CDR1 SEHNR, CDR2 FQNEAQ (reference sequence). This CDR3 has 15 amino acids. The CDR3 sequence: CASSLGGGLLETQYF. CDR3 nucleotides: TGTGCCAGCAGCTTAGGTGGGGGACTCCTAGAGACCCAGTACTTC.

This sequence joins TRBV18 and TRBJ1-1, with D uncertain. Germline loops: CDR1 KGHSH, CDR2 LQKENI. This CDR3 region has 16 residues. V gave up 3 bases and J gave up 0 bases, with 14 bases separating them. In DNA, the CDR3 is TGTGCCAGCTCACCGGAGCAGCACCTCATGAACACTGAAGCTTTCTTT. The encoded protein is CASSPEQHLMNTEAFF.

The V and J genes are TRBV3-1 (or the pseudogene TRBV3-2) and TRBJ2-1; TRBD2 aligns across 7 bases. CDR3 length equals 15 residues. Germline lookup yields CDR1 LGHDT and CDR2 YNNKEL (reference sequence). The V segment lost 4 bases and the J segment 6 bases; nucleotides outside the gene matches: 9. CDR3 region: CASSLGLVWTNEQFF. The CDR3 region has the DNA TGTGCCAGCAGCCTTGGACTAGTTTGGACCAATGAGCAGTTCTTC.

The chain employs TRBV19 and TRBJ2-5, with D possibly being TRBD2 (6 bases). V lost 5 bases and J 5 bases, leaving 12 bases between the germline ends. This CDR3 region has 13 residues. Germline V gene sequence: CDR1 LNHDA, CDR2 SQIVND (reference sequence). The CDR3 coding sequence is TGTGCCAGTAGTTCAGGGAGGCGGGAGACCCAGTACTTC. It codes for CASSSGRRETQYF.

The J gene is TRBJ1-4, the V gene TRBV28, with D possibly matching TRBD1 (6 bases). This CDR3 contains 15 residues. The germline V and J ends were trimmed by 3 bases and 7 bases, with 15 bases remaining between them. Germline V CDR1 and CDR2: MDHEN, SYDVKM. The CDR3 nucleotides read TGTGCCAGCAGTTTCTCAGGGGCGGCAATTGAAAAACTGTTTTTT. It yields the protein CASSFSGAAIEKLFF.

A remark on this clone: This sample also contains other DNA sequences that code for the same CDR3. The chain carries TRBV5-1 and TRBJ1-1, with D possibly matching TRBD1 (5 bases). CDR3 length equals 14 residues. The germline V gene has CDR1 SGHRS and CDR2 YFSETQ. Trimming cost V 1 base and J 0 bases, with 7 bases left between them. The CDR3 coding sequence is TGCGCCAGCAGCTTGACAGGAATGAACACTGAAGCTTTCTTT. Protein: CASSLTGMNTEAFF. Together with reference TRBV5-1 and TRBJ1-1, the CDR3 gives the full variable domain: KAGVTQTPRYLIKTRGQQVTLSCSPISGHRSVSWYQQTPGQGLQFLFEYFSETQRNKGNFPGRFSGRQFSNSRSEMNVSTLELGDSALYLCASSLTGMNTEAFFGQGTRLTVV.

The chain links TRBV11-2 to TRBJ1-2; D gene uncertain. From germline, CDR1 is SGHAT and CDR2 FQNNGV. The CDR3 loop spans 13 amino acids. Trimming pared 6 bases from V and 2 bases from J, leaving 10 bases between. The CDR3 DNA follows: TGTGCCAGCAGTTTCGCCGGGAACTATGGCTACACCTTC. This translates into CASSFAGNYGYTF. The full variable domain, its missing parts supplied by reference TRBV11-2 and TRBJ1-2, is EAGVAQSPRYKIIEKRQSVAFWCNPISGHATLYWYQQILGQGPKLLIQFQNNGVVDDSQLPKDRFSAERLKGVDSTLKIQPAKLEDSAVYLCASSFAGNYGYTFGSGTRLTVV.

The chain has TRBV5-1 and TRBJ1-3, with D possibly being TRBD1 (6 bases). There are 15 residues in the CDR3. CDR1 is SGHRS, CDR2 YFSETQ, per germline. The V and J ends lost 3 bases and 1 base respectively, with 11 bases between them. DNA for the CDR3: TGCGCCAGCAGCTCACAGGGTTTTTCTGGAAACACCATATATTTT. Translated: CASSSQGFSGNTIYF. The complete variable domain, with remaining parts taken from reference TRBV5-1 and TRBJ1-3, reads KAGVTQTPRYLIKTRGQQVTLSCSPISGHRSVSWYQQTPGQGLQFLFEYFSETQRNKGNFPGRFSGRQFSNSRSEMNVSTLELGDSALYLCASSSQGFSGNTIYFGEGSWLTVV.

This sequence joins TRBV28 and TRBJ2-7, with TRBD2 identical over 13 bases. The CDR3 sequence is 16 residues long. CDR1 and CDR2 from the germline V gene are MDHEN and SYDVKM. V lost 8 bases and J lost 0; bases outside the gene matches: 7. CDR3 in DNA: TGTGCCAGCGGACTAGCGGGGGCCCCCCCCTCCTACGAGCAGTACTTC. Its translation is CASGLAGAPPSYEQYF.

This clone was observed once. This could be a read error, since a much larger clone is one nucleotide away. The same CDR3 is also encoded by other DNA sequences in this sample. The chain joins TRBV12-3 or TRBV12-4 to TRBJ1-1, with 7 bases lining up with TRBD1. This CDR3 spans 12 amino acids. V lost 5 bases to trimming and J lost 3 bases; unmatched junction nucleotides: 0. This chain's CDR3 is CASSDRDTEAFF. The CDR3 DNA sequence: TGTGCCAGCAGTGACAGGGACACTGAAGCTTTCTTT.

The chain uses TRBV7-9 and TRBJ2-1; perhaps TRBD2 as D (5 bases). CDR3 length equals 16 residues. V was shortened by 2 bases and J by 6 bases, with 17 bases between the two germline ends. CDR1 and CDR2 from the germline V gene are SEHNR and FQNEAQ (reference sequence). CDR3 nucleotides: TGTGCCAGCAGCTTATCCGCCGGGATTAGCCCCAATGAGCAGTTCTTC. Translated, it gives CASSLSAGISPNEQFF.

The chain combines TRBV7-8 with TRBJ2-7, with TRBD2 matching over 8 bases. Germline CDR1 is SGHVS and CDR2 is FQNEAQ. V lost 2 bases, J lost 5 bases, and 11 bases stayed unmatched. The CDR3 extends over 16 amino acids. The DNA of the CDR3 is TGTGCCAGCAGCTTATCACTCACGTACGGGGGGGACGAGCAGTACTTC. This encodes CASSLSLTYGGDEQYF.